Following are 19 T cell receptor beta chains from one sample sequenced in a study of blood T cell repertoires in COVID-19. Here immunoSEQ multiplex PCR was the method, and the copy in TCRdb shows in-frame clones only, minus some. The sample has about 290,000 clones, approximately 88% seen once; the top ten hold 1.5% to 2%. The sample taken for sequencing was PBMCs or T cells enriched from blood (not recorded which). Source of these receptors: a woman between 40 and 55 years old who had recovered from COVID-19.

The gene calls are TRBV5-1 and TRBJ1-1; no reliable D call. V lost 6 bases, J lost 0 bases, and 18 bases lay in between. Germline V gene lookup returns CDR1 SGHRS and CDR2 YFSETQ. This CDR3 is 16 amino acids long. The CDR3 region is CASTLDGRAVNTEAFF. For the CDR3, the DNA is TGCGCCAGCACCCTCGACGGGCGGGCCGTGAACACTGAAGCTTTCTTT.

This sequence joins TRBV10-3 and TRBJ1-1; no clear D gene. From germline, CDR1 is ENHRY and CDR2 SYGVKD. The CDR3 consists of 14 residues. Trimming removed 3 bases at V and 6 bases at J, with 14 bases between. CDR3 loop: CAISDGLRRAEAFF. CDR3 nucleotides: TGTGCCATCAGTGATGGGCTTCGGCGGGCTGAAGCTTTCTTT.

The chain carries TRBV2 and TRBJ1-5; weak D call: TRBD1 (6 bases). The CDR3 covers 14 residues. Germline V gene data show CDR1 as SNHLY and CDR2 as FYNNEI. Between the trimmed V and J ends, which lost 5 bases and 4 bases, there was a span of 12 bases. The CDR3 DNA sequence: TGTGCCAGCAGTTCGGGACAACGGAATCAGCCCCAGCATTTT. It is translated as CASSSGQRNQPQHF.

This chain uses TRBV27 with TRBJ2-7, with 10 bases that match TRBD1. J lost 4 bases, V lost 6 bases, and 15 bases had no gene match. The CDR3 totals 17 residues. Germline lookup yields CDR1 MNHEY and CDR2 SMNVEV (reference sequence). The CDR3 loop is CASSSLTQGQGRYEQYF. The CDR3 nucleotides read TGTGCCAGCAGCTCACTAACGCAGGGACAGGGGAGGTACGAGCAGTACTTC.

This clone is a singleton in its sample. CDR3 in amino acids: CASGLGRGGSPLVHQPQHF. CDR3 in DNA: TGTGCTAGTGGTTTGGGGAGAGGGGGCTCCCCCCTCGTACATCAGCCCCAGCATTTT. V gene TRBV12-5 combines with J gene TRBJ1-5, with 7 bases that match TRBD1. Trimming removed 1 base from V and 5 bases from J; junction bases left unmatched: 17. This CDR3 comprises 19 residues. The germline V gene encodes CDR1 LGHNT and CDR2 FRNRAP.

The V call is TRBV7-3, the J call TRBJ2-6; TRBD1 matches 7 bases. The CDR3 totals 18 residues. The V and J ends lost 3 bases and 0 bases, in that order; junction bases with no gene match: 8. Germline CDR1 SGHTA, CDR2 FQGTGA. CDR3 sequence: CASSFNRGRPSGANVLTF. CDR3 in DNA: TGTGCCAGCAGCTTTAACAGGGGCCGCCCCTCTGGGGCCAACGTCCTGACTTTC. The full variable domain, completed using reference TRBV7-3 and TRBJ2-6, is GAGVSQTPSNKVTEKGKYVELRCDPISGHTALYWYRQSLGQGPEFLIYFQGTGAADDSGLPNDRFFAVRPEGSVSTLKIQRTERGDSAVYLCASSFNRGRPSGANVLTFGAGSRLTVL.

This clone was seen a single time. The genes are TRBV5-6 and TRBJ2-3; 8 bases are shared with TRBD2. Germline V gene data show CDR1 as SGHDT and CDR2 as YYEEEE. J gave up 5 bases and V 2 bases, and 4 bases lay outside the gene matches. The CDR3 consists of 14 residues. Written as DNA, the CDR3 is TGTGCCAGCAGCTTTTTGACTAGCGAAGATACGCAGTATTTT. Translating it yields CASSFLTSEDTQYF.

This chain joins TRBV7-2 and TRBJ2-5; TRBD2 agrees at 11 bases. Unmatched junction bases numbered 5, after V lost 5 bases and J lost 0 bases. This CDR3 has 16 amino acids. In germline, CDR1 is SGHTA, CDR2 FQGNSA. The CDR3 sequence is CASSGTSGSDQETQYF. In nucleotides, the CDR3 is TGTGCCAGCAGCGGTACTAGCGGGAGTGACCAAGAGACCCAGTACTTC.

The chain joins TRBV27 to TRBJ1-2; D ambiguous. The V and J ends lost 7 bases and 6 bases respectively, with 21 bases between them. The CDR3 sequence is 15 residues long. Germline CDR1 reads MNHEY; CDR2 reads SMNVEV (reference sequence). The CDR3 coding sequence is TGTGCCAGCATGAGGTATGGGAGGAGTGATAATGGCTACACCTTC. Translating gives CASMRYGRSDNGYTF.

This chain connects TRBV5-1 to TRBJ2-5, with D maybe TRBD1 (7 bases). V lost 2 bases to trimming and J lost 5 bases, with 16 bases between them. The CDR3 has 15 amino acids. Germline CDR1 reads SGHRS; CDR2 reads YFSETQ. CDR3 coding DNA: TGCGCCAGCAGCTTAGGGAACAGGGGAGGCGAGACCCAGTACTTC. This sequence encodes CASSLGNRGGETQYF.

The rearrangement uses TRBV5-1 and TRBJ1-4, with no clear D. CDR1 is SGHRS and CDR2 is YFSETQ in the germline V gene. The CDR3 contains 16 residues. Deletions cut 0 bases from V and 4 bases from J, with 13 bases between. The CDR3 is CASSLGDAGINEKLFF. CDR3 bases: TGCGCCAGCAGCTTGGGTGATGCAGGCATTAATGAAAAACTGTTTTTT.

The chain links TRBV10-3 to TRBJ1-3; D is perhaps TRBD1 (5 bases). Deletions cut 6 bases from V and 0 bases from J, with 9 bases between. Germline V gives CDR1 ENHRY, CDR2 SYGVKD. CDR3 length: 14 residues. The CDR3 loop reads CAIRDDSSGNTIYF. In DNA, the CDR3 is TGTGCCATCAGGGACGACAGCTCTGGAAACACCATATATTTT.

This chain joins TRBV29-1 and TRBJ2-7; a possible D gene is TRBD1 (6 bases). Trimming shortened V by 4 bases and J by 2 bases, and 9 bases separated the two germline ends. This CDR3 comprises 12 residues. The germline gives CDR1 SQVTM, CDR2 ANQGSEA. Here the CDR3 DNA reads TGCAGCGTTGGGACAGTTACCTACGAGCAGTACTTC. Its translation: CSVGTVTYEQYF.

The chain combines TRBV2 with TRBJ1-4, with TRBD1 matching over 9 bases. Germline V gene lookup returns CDR1 SNHLY and CDR2 FYNNEI. V dropped 10 bases and J dropped 8; count of bases not matched to a gene: 11. This CDR3 is built from 14 residues. CDR3 sequence (DNA): TGTGCCACCAATGGGGGGACAGGGAGCGAAAAACTGTTTTTT. Translated: CATNGGTGSEKLFF.

The chain uses TRBV3-1 (or the pseudogene TRBV3-2) and TRBJ2-1, with a tentative D call TRBD2 (5 bases). The CDR3 loop spans 17 amino acids. The germline CDR1 and CDR2 sequences are LGHDT and YNNKEL (reference sequence). With 1 base removed from V and 10 bases from J, the gap between germline ends came to 23 bases. Here the CDR3 DNA reads TGTGCCAGCAGCCAAGTTAGTTGGCGGGCGCCCCTCCAGGAGCAGTTCTTC. Translation: CASSQVSWRAPLQEQFF.

The CDR3 DNA reads TGTGCCAGCAGCTTAGTTTCCGGCAGGCACACTGAAGCTTTCTTT. Translated: CASSLVSGRHTEAFF. This rearrangement joins TRBV7-9 to TRBJ1-1; D is undetermined. V was shortened by 1 base and J by 3 bases, with 12 bases between the two germline ends. The CDR3 is made up of 15 amino acids. Germline CDR1 SEHNR, CDR2 FQNEAQ (reference sequence). Filled out from reference TRBV7-9 and TRBJ1-1, the complete variable domain reads DTGVSQNPRHKITKRGQNVTFRCDPISEHNRLYWYRQTLGQGPEFLTYFQNEAQLEKSRLLSDRFSAERPKGSFSTLEIQRTEQGDSAMYLCASSLVSGRHTEAFFGQGTRLTVV.

V gene TRBV2 combines with J gene TRBJ2-1, with a possible D match to TRBD1 (5 bases). Germline V CDR1 and CDR2: SNHLY, FYNNEI. The germline V and J ends were trimmed by 4 bases and 8 bases, with 15 bases remaining between them. This CDR3 spans 14 amino acids. CDR3 in DNA: TGTGCCAGCAGTGTATCTAGGGGCCGGGATGAGCAGTTCTTC. This translates into CASSVSRGRDEQFF.

The rearrangement uses TRBV9 and TRBJ2-1; TRBD2 matches 9 bases. CDR3 length equals 18 residues. V trimming: 0 bases; J trimming: 7 bases; junction bases outside the gene matches: 14. Germline V gives CDR1 SGDLS, CDR2 YYNGEE. CDR3: CASSVAHFSRGRGNEQFF. As DNA, the CDR3 is TGTGCCAGCAGCGTAGCCCATTTTAGTCGCGGGAGGGGTAATGAGCAGTTCTTC.

The chain carries TRBV19 and TRBJ1-5; D possibly corresponds to TRBD1 (6 bases). The ends were cut back, 4 bases at V and 2 bases at J, with 9 bases in the middle. The CDR3 is made up of 14 amino acids. From germline, CDR1 is LNHDA and CDR2 SQIVND (reference sequence). CDR3 region: CASSTNRGNQPQHF. CDR3 coding DNA: TGTGCCAGTAGTACAAACAGGGGCAATCAGCCCCAGCATTTT.